This TCR beta chain comes out of a study of OX40 agonist ivuxolimab in advanced cancers. Study-level information: Given to patients was ivuxolimab, an agonistic anti-OX40 (CD134) antibody.

V lost 6 bases to trimming and J lost 1 base; unmatched junction nucleotides: 4. This CDR3 spans 15 amino acids. Germline V gene data show CDR1 as MRHNA and CDR2 as SNTAGT. Profiling relied on immunoSEQ multiplex PCR, and the TCRdb table lists in-frame clones only, not all of them. Of 30,000 to 45,000 clones in the sample, 79% were seen once. Comment on this clone: What it binds is unknown.

Patients with autoimmune history or systemic immunosuppression were excluded. General study findings and limits: Partial responders at 0.1-3.0 mg/kg showed near-lowest clonal expansion. Not determined was the antigen specificity of the expanded peripheral T cells.

The chain has TRBV6-4 and TRBJ2-2; 8 bases are shared with TRBD1. Sequences were derived from CD4+ or CD8+ T cells sorted from blood, sampled in a trial of the OX40 agonist ivuxolimab. The TCR was taken from an adult with an advanced solid tumor such as melanoma, head and neck, liver or kidney cancer. DNA for the CDR3: TGTGCCAGCAGGCAAGACAGGGGGAACACCGGGGAGCTGTTTTTT. Residues: CASRQDRGNTGELFF.